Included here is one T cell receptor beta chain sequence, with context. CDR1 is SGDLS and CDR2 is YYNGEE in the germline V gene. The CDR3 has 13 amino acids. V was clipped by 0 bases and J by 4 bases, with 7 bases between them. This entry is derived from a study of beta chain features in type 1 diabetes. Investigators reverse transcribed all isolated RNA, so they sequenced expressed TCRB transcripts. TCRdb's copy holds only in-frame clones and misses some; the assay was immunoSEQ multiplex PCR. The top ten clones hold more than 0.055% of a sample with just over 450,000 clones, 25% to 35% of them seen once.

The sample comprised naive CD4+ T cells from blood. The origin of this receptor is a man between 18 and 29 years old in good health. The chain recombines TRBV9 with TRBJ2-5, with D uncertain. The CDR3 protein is CASSVDSSETQYF. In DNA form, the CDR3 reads TGTGCCAGCAGCGTAGACAGTTCAGAGACCCAGTACTTC.